This paragraph reports one TCR beta chain. Its matching antigen is unknown. This specimen includes other DNA sequences encoding the same CDR3. The data belong to a study of CD8+ T cells in alopecia areata. Study results and caveats: Sequenced scalp T cells also include alphabeta T cells resident in normal skin.

In each case, RNA was isolated and then reverse transcribed into cDNA as the sequencing template. TCRdb's table, derived via immunoSEQ multiplex PCR, lists solely in-frame clones and lacks some. In the table there are 190,000 or so clones, more than 45% of which are singletons. Described treatment: oral pan-JAK inhibitor, 5-10 mg twice daily. The length of the CDR3 is 11 residues. Germline-derived CDR1 and CDR2 are DFQATT and SNEGSKA (reference sequence). Trimming took 3 bases from V and 2 from J, leaving 4 bases between them. The rearrangement joins TRBV20-1 to TRBJ2-5; D call uncertain. Sample: CD4+ T cells sorted from blood, taken at week 24, from a patient treated with tofacitinib. The clonotype was recovered from a human donor with alopecia areata. CDR3 DNA: TGCAGTGCTAGGGGGCAAGAGACCCAGTACTTC. This codes for CSARGQETQYF.